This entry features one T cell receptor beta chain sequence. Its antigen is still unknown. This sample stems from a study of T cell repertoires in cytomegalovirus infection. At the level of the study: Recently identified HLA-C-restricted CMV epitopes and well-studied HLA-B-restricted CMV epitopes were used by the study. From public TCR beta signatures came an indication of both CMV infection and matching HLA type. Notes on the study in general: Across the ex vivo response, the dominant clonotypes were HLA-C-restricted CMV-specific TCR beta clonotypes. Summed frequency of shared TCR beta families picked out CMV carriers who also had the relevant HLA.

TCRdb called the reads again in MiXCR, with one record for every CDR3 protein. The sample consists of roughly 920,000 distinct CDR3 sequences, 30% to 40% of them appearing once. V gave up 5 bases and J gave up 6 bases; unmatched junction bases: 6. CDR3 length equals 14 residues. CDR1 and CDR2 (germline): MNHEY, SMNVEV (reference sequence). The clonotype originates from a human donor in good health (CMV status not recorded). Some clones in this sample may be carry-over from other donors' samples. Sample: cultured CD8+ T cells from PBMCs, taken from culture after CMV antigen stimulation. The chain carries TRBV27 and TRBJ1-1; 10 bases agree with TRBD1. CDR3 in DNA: TGTGCCAGCAGTGATCGGGACAGGGGACCTGAAGCTTTCTTT. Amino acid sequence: CASSDRDRGPEAFF.